What follows are 17 T cell receptor beta chains derived from one specimen sequenced in a study of a mutant IDH1 vaccine in newly diagnosed glioma. Their recognized antigens are unknown. Time point defined: week 35, safety follow-up. Every single dose of the vaccine, 300 ug of mutant IDH1 20-mer peptide, came with topical imiquimod. TCRdb keeps only in-frame clones here, not all; method: immunoSEQ multiplex PCR. This table holds about 60,000 clones, under 90% found once. The sample consisted of PBMCs, taken from a glioma patient whose treatment included an IDH1 peptide vaccine. The receptors originated from a man aged 25-40 years with glioma.

J is TRBJ2-1 and V is TRBV29-1, with D hard to call. Looked up from germline, CDR1 is SQVTM and CDR2 is ANQGSEA. V lost 5 bases, J lost 4 bases, and 9 bases lay in between. The CDR3 has 12 amino acids. The DNA for the CDR3 is TGCAGCGTTCCCGGATTATACAATGAGCAGTTCTTC. Its translation is CSVPGLYNEQFF.

This rearrangement joins TRBV7-8 to TRBJ2-7, with TRBD1 matching over 9 bases. This CDR3 spans 16 amino acids. The germline V gene has CDR1 SGHVS and CDR2 FQNEAQ. Germline trimming cut 6 bases from V and 4 bases from J; bases unmatched to any gene: 13. The DNA of the CDR3 is TGTGCCAGCAGAGTGGCGCCGGGACAGGGACCGTACGAGCAGTACTTC. This gives the protein CASRVAPGQGPYEQYF.

The rearrangement links TRBV6-1 to TRBJ1-1; D gene uncertain. The germline V gene has CDR1 MNHNS and CDR2 SASEGT. V was pared by 3 bases and J by 0 bases, with 8 bases between. This CDR3 is built from 14 residues. CDR3 sequence (DNA): TGTGCCAGCAGTGAGGGAGATCTGAACACTGAAGCTTTCTTT. Its protein is CASSEGDLNTEAFF.

The V and J genes are TRBV14 and TRBJ2-7; D is uncertain. The CDR3 consists of 14 residues. Germline loops: CDR1 SGHDN, CDR2 FVKESK. Trimming took 5 bases from V and 1 from J, leaving 12 bases between them. CDR3 nucleotide sequence: TGTGCCAGCAGCACGGACCGAATTTCCTACGAGCAGTACTTC. Its protein product is CASSTDRISYEQYF.

The chain carries TRBV15 and TRBJ1-5, with unresolved D. The CDR3 has 12 residues. CDR1 is LNHNV, CDR2 YYDKDF, per germline (reference sequence). With 1 base removed from V and 4 bases from J, the gap between germline ends came to 2 bases. The CDR3 sequence: CATSRANQPQHF. The DNA of the CDR3 is TGTGCCACCAGCAGAGCAAATCAGCCCCAGCATTTT.

V and J are TRBV6-4 and TRBJ1-6, with D possibly matching TRBD1 (5 bases). The CDR3 covers 14 residues. Trimming pared 5 bases from V and 9 bases from J, leaving 14 bases between. Germline CDR1 is MRHNA and CDR2 is SNTAGT. CDR3 in amino acids: CASSTGTSGSPLHF. As DNA, the CDR3 is TGTGCCAGCAGTACCGGGACCTCGGGTTCACCCCTCCACTTT.

The chain couples TRBV27 to TRBJ2-7; 7 bases fit TRBD2. CDR1 MNHEY and CDR2 SMNVEV come from the germline V gene (reference sequence). The CDR3 sequence is 12 residues long. V lost 8 bases, J lost 4 bases, and 5 bases stayed unmatched. This chain's CDR3 is CASGGVGYEQYF. CDR3 sequence (DNA): TGTGCCAGCGGGGGGGTAGGATACGAGCAGTACTTC.

In DNA form, the CDR3 reads TGTGCCAGCAGCCAGGACGGTGCTAGCACAGATACGCAGTATTTT. It codes for CASSQDGASTDTQYF. The chain couples TRBV6-5 to TRBJ2-3; D is ambiguous. This CDR3 contains 15 residues. Germline V gene lookup returns CDR1 MNHEY and CDR2 SVGAGI. V was clipped by 6 bases and J by 0 bases, with 13 bases between them.

This clone has just one count. This rearrangement joins TRBV7-2 to TRBJ2-1; 15 nucleotides line up with TRBD2. The ends lost 5 bases at V and 6 bases at J; junction bases unmatched: 8. Germline CDR1 and CDR2: SGHTA and FQGNSA. CDR3 size: 17 residues. Here the CDR3 DNA reads TGTGCCAGCAGCGTCGGACTAGCGGGGGGGGCCGGCAATGAGCAGTTCTTC. Amino acids: CASSVGLAGGAGNEQFF.

In this sample, this clone turned up a few times. The rearrangement joins TRBV5-1 to TRBJ1-1, with a weak D call TRBD1 (5 bases). V was cut by 4 bases and J by 5 bases, with 15 bases left in between. CDR3 length: 14 amino acids. The germline V gene has CDR1 SGHRS and CDR2 YFSETQ. CDR3 nucleotides: TGCGCCAGCAGCACCGAGGGGAGGGGAACTGAAGCTTTCTTT. Encoded protein: CASSTEGRGTEAFF.

V gene TRBV5-1 combines with J gene TRBJ2-7; D assignment may be TRBD1 or TRBD2 (6 bases each). Trimming stripped 7 bases from V and 3 bases from J, with 20 bases between. Germline V gene sequence: CDR1 SGHRS, CDR2 YFSETQ. This CDR3 is 15 amino acids long. The CDR3 nucleotides are TGCGCCAGCCAACCATCGGCGGGACAAAACTACGAGCAGTACTTC. Translating gives CASQPSAGQNYEQYF.

V gene TRBV7-8 combines with J gene TRBJ2-7; D tentatively reads TRBD1 or TRBD2 (5 bases each). The V end lost 6 bases, the J end lost 7 bases, and 22 bases lay between the germline ends. This CDR3 has 15 amino acids. Germline V CDR1 and CDR2: SGHVS, FQNEAQ. The CDR3 is CASRRTGTALWEQYF. The CDR3 bases are TGTGCCAGCAGACGCACCGGGACCGCCCTTTGGGAGCAGTACTTC.

This clone was detected only a few times. The chain couples TRBV5-1 to TRBJ1-5, with D perhaps TRBD1 (5 bases). Germline V lookup: CDR1 SGHRS, CDR2 YFSETQ. The CDR3 length is 13 residues. The germline V and J ends were trimmed by 4 bases and 4 bases, with 9 bases remaining between them. This CDR3 reads CASSMDTNQPQHF. As DNA, the CDR3 is TGCGCCAGCAGCATGGACACAAATCAGCCCCAGCATTTT. Full variable domain (remainder filled in from reference TRBV5-1 and TRBJ1-5): KAGVTQTPRYLIKTRGQQVTLSCSPISGHRSVSWYQQTPGQGLQFLFEYFSETQRNKGNFPGRFSGRQFSNSRSEMNVSTLELGDSALYLCASSMDTNQPQHFGDGTRLSIL.

This CDR3 reads CASSFSRDYGYTF. The CDR3 DNA is TGTGCCAGCAGTTTTAGCAGGGATTATGGCTACACCTTC. This chain links TRBV27 with TRBJ1-2, with a weak D call TRBD1 (5 bases). Germline loops: CDR1 MNHEY, CDR2 SMNVEV (reference sequence). This CDR3 region has 13 residues. The V gene lost 3 bases and the J gene lost 5 bases, with 10 bases spanning the gap.

This clone has just one count. This chain links TRBV19 with TRBJ2-2, with D perhaps TRBD1 (5 bases). CDR1 and CDR2 (germline): LNHDA, SQIVND (reference sequence). V was pared by 5 bases and J by 4 bases, with 11 bases between. There are 14 residues in the CDR3. In DNA, the CDR3 is TGTGCCAGTAGTTCACGACAGTCCACCGGGGAGCTGTTTTTT. Residues: CASSSRQSTGELFF.

This clone is a singleton in its sample. The rearrangement uses TRBV5-5 and TRBJ1-6; D unresolved. In germline, CDR1 is SGHKS, CDR2 YYEKEE (reference sequence). The CDR3 length is 14 residues. V lost 4 bases and J 10 bases, leaving 15 bases between the germline ends. The CDR3 coding sequence is TGTGCCAGCAGCCCCGGACGCTATGACTCACCCCTCCACTTT. It encodes CASSPGRYDSPLHF.

The rearrangement uses TRBV19 and TRBJ1-2, with TRBD1 matching 11 bases. CDR1 LNHDA and CDR2 SQIVND come from the germline V gene (reference sequence). J gave up 4 bases and V 8 bases, and 9 bases lay outside the gene matches. This CDR3 region has 15 residues. As DNA, the CDR3 is TGTGCCAGTCGGAAGGACAGGGGGCGGAGCTATGGCTACACCTTC. It translates to CASRKDRGRSYGYTF.